The source of this TCR beta chain is a study of blood T cell repertoires in COVID-19. The table came from immunoSEQ multiplex PCR; TCRdb's copy has only in-frame clones and leaves some out. The data hold 100,000 to 150,000 clones, with approximately 91% observed a single time. Germline V lookup: CDR1 MDHEN, CDR2 SYDVKM. V was trimmed by 8 bases and J by 5 bases, leaving 10 bases between them. This CDR3 is 12 amino acids long. This clonotype originated in a woman older than 75 with acute or convalescent COVID-19. The sequencing sample was made of peripheral blood. The chain couples TRBV28 to TRBJ1-5; D unclear. In DNA form, the CDR3 reads TGTGCCAGCGCCAGGTCTTATCAGCCCCAGCATTTT. Its protein product is CASARSYQPQHF.